This is a list of T cell receptor beta chains from one sample in a study of human T cells and chemical hapten exposure. TCRdb reanalysed the RACE reads using MiXCR and keeps one entry per CDR3 protein. The data contain about 260,000 distinct CDR3 sequences, 8.6% of them singletons. Specimen: whole blood, collected in connection with sensitization to the hapten diphenylcyclopropenone (DPC). These TCRs come from a middle-aged woman with alopecia areata. Some clones in this sample may be carry-over from other donors' samples. The CDR3 runs from the conserved cysteine through the conserved F or W. A D gene is named only where the DNA matches it firmly. The listing skips clone size in some rows; elsewhere it reads once, few, many or a size class.

j_gene: TRBJ2-5
abundance: few
d_gene: NA
v_gene: TRBV6-1
CDR3aa: CASSHYIKETQYF
CDR3nt: TGTGCCAGCAGTCACTATATCAAAGAGACCCAGTACTTC

j_gene: TRBJ2-4
abundance: many
d_gene: NA
v_gene: TRBV9
CDR3aa: CASSVEGTIGNIQYF
CDR3nt: TGTGCCAGCAGCGTGGAAGGGACCATAGGAAACATTCAGTACTTC

j_gene: TRBJ1-1
abundance: few
d_gene: TRBD1
v_gene: TRBV18
CDR3aa: CASSRTGGAGTEAFF
CDR3nt: TGTGCCAGCTCACGGACAGGGGGCGCGGGCACTGAAGCTTTCTTT

j_gene: TRBJ2-7
abundance: few
d_gene: NA
v_gene: TRBV4-2
CDR3aa: CASSQELGTYEQYF
CDR3nt: TGTGCCAGCAGCCAAGAACTGGGCACCTACGAGCAGTACTTC

j_gene: TRBJ2-1
abundance: NA
d_gene: NA
v_gene: TRBV6-5
CDR3aa: CASETSRGDEQFF
CDR3nt: TGTGCCAGCGAAACCTCCCGAGGGGATGAGCAGTTCTTC

j_gene: TRBJ1-1
abundance: NA
d_gene: NA
v_gene: TRBV7-3
CDR3aa: CASSSQQYTEAFF
CDR3nt: TGTGCCAGCAGCTCCCAACAGTACACTGAAGCTTTCTTT

j_gene: TRBJ1-2
abundance: few
d_gene: TRBD1
v_gene: TRBV7-3
CDR3aa: CASSPTGGEGYTF
CDR3nt: TGTGCCAGCAGCCCGACAGGGGGCGAAGGCTACACCTTC

j_gene: TRBJ2-7
abundance: many
d_gene: NA
v_gene: TRBV6-2/TRBV6-3
CDR3aa: CASSYLYEQYF
CDR3nt: TGTGCCAGCAGTTATCTCTACGAGCAGTACTTC

j_gene: TRBJ1-6
abundance: many
d_gene: TRBD1
v_gene: TRBV11-2
CDR3aa: CASSPRTGMSSPLHF
CDR3nt: TGTGCCAGCAGCCCTCGGACAGGCATGAGTTCACCCCTCCACTTT

j_gene: TRBJ2-5
abundance: many
d_gene: NA
v_gene: TRBV10-3
CDR3aa: CAISEASPETQYF
CDR3nt: TGTGCCATCAGTGAGGCCAGTCCGGAGACCCAGTACTTC

j_gene: TRBJ1-2
abundance: few
d_gene: NA
v_gene: TRBV3-1
CDR3aa: CASSQEGRLYGYTF
CDR3nt: TGTGCCAGCAGCCAAGAGGGCAGACTCTATGGCTACACCTTC

j_gene: TRBJ2-1
abundance: few
d_gene: NA
v_gene: TRBV7-2
CDR3aa: CASSLGAVAPFF
CDR3nt: TGTGCCAGCAGCTTAGGGGCAGTCGCCCCGTTCTTC

j_gene: TRBJ2-5
abundance: NA
d_gene: TRBD1
v_gene: TRBV11-2
CDR3aa: CAGSLGQGEETQYF
CDR3nt: TGTGCTGGCAGCTTAGGACAGGGAGAAGAGACCCAGTACTTC

j_gene: TRBJ2-3
abundance: few
d_gene: TRBD1
v_gene: TRBV27
CDR3aa: CASSRTGRDTQYF
CDR3nt: TGTGCCAGCAGTCGGACAGGGAGGGATACGCAGTATTTT

j_gene: TRBJ1-5
abundance: many
d_gene: TRBD1
v_gene: TRBV20-1
CDR3aa: CSVTGGNQPQHF
CDR3nt: TGCAGTGTTACAGGGGGCAATCAGCCCCAGCATTTT

j_gene: TRBJ2-7
abundance: few
d_gene: NA
v_gene: TRBV15
CDR3aa: CATSRGRNYEQYF
CDR3nt: TGTGCCACCAGCAGAGGCAGGAACTACGAGCAGTACTTC

j_gene: TRBJ2-1
abundance: NA
d_gene: NA
v_gene: TRBV6-2/TRBV6-3
CDR3aa: CASSLERIPYNEQFF
CDR3nt: TGTGCCAGCAGTTTGGAGCGGATCCCCTACAATGAGCAGTTCTTC

j_gene: TRBJ2-7
abundance: few
d_gene: NA
v_gene: TRBV10-3
CDR3aa: CAISGDRSEQYF
CDR3nt: TGTGCCATCAGTGGCGACAGGAGCGAGCAGTACTTC

j_gene: TRBJ2-5
abundance: few
d_gene: NA
v_gene: TRBV27
CDR3aa: CASSLKGYQETQYF
CDR3nt: TGTGCCAGCAGTTTGAAAGGGTACCAAGAGACCCAGTACTTC

j_gene: TRBJ2-3
abundance: few
d_gene: NA
v_gene: TRBV9
CDR3aa: CASSPGQSTDTQYF
CDR3nt: TGTGCCAGCAGCCCAGGACAGAGCACAGATACGCAGTATTTT

j_gene: TRBJ2-7
abundance: NA
d_gene: NA
v_gene: TRBV12-3/TRBV12-4
CDR3aa: CASSDYRYEQYF
CDR3nt: TGTGCCAGCAGTGACTACCGATACGAGCAGTACTTC

j_gene: TRBJ2-5
abundance: few
d_gene: TRBD1
v_gene: TRBV29-1
CDR3aa: CSHRGQGEKTQYF
CDR3nt: TGCAGCCATAGGGGACAGGGGGAAAAGACCCAGTACTTC

j_gene: TRBJ2-2
abundance: NA
d_gene: NA
v_gene: TRBV7-8
CDR3aa: CASSLDTGPGELFF
CDR3nt: TGTGCCAGCAGCTTAGATACTGGTCCTGGGGAGCTGTTTTTT

j_gene: TRBJ2-3
abundance: NA
d_gene: NA
v_gene: TRBV2
CDR3aa: CASYASGTDTQYF
CDR3nt: TGTGCCAGCTATGCTTCTGGCACAGATACGCAGTATTTT

j_gene: TRBJ2-5
abundance: few
d_gene: TRBD1
v_gene: TRBV5-4
CDR3aa: CASSYDRGETQYF
CDR3nt: TGTGCCAGCAGCTACGACAGGGGGGAGACCCAGTACTTC

j_gene: TRBJ1-1
abundance: few
d_gene: TRBD1
v_gene: TRBV10-3
CDR3aa: CAIRKGADTEAFF
CDR3nt: TGTGCCATCAGAAAGGGGGCAGATACTGAAGCTTTCTTT

j_gene: TRBJ1-6
abundance: many
d_gene: NA
v_gene: TRBV28
CDR3aa: CASSLGSPLHF
CDR3nt: TGTGCCAGCAGTTTGGGGTCACCCCTCCACTTT

j_gene: TRBJ2-3
abundance: NA
d_gene: NA
v_gene: TRBV11-2
CDR3aa: CASSLAPRAQYF
CDR3nt: TGTGCCAGCAGCTTAGCCCCGAGGGCGCAGTATTTT

j_gene: TRBJ2-1
abundance: few
d_gene: NA
v_gene: TRBV6-5
CDR3aa: CASSYQGSSYNEQFF
CDR3nt: TGTGCCAGCAGTTATCAGGGAAGCTCCTACAATGAGCAGTTCTTC

j_gene: TRBJ1-4
abundance: NA
d_gene: NA
v_gene: TRBV6-5
CDR3aa: CASSFRGADEKLFF
CDR3nt: TGTGCCAGCAGTTTCAGGGGCGCGGATGAAAAACTGTTTTTT

j_gene: TRBJ2-7
abundance: NA
d_gene: NA
v_gene: TRBV18
CDR3aa: CASSPTVYSYEQYF
CDR3nt: TGTGCCAGCTCACCGACGGTATACTCCTACGAGCAGTACTTC

j_gene: TRBJ2-7
abundance: NA
d_gene: NA
v_gene: TRBV4-1
CDR3aa: CASSQVEDLSYEQYF
CDR3nt: TGCGCCAGCAGCCAAGTTGAGGACCTATCCTACGAGCAGTACTTC

j_gene: TRBJ2-1
abundance: NA
d_gene: NA
v_gene: TRBV24-1
CDR3aa: CATSQEWGGTVYNEQFF
CDR3nt: TGTGCCACCAGTCAAGAGTGGGGCGGGACGGTATACAATGAGCAGTTCTTC

j_gene: TRBJ2-7
abundance: few
d_gene: NA
v_gene: TRBV28
CDR3aa: CASSLRPGNPEQYF
CDR3nt: TGTGCCAGCAGTTTACGACCAGGGAATCCCGAGCAGTACTTC

j_gene: TRBJ2-7
abundance: NA
d_gene: NA
v_gene: TRBV18
CDR3aa: CASSPPERFSYEQYF
CDR3nt: TGTGCCAGCTCACCACCGGAGCGGTTCTCCTACGAGCAGTACTTC

j_gene: TRBJ2-4
abundance: many
d_gene: TRBD1
v_gene: TRBV5-6
CDR3aa: CASSLRTGFVGNIQYF
CDR3nt: TGTGCCAGCAGCTTGCGGACAGGATTTGTAGGTAACATTCAGTACTTC

j_gene: TRBJ2-2
abundance: NA
d_gene: NA
v_gene: TRBV7-2
CDR3aa: CASNLGGVNTGELFF
CDR3nt: TGTGCCAGCAACCTAGGAGGGGTGAACACCGGGGAGCTGTTTTTT

j_gene: TRBJ1-2
abundance: NA
d_gene: TRBD1
v_gene: TRBV12-3/TRBV12-4
CDR3aa: CASSMPGTTGSIHGYTF
CDR3nt: TGTGCCAGCAGTATGCCTGGTACGACAGGGAGTATACATGGCTACACCTTC

j_gene: TRBJ2-5
abundance: NA
d_gene: TRBD2
v_gene: TRBV20-1
CDR3aa: CSASLGLEGETQYF
CDR3nt: TGCAGTGCTAGCCTGGGACTAGAAGGAGAGACCCAGTACTTC

j_gene: TRBJ1-2
abundance: few
d_gene: TRBD1
v_gene: TRBV12-3/TRBV12-4
CDR3aa: CASSRDRGLGYGYTF
CDR3nt: TGTGCCAGCAGTCGGGACAGGGGATTAGGCTATGGCTACACCTTC

j_gene: TRBJ1-5
abundance: many
d_gene: TRBD1
v_gene: TRBV24-1
CDR3aa: CATGGRGDQPQHF
CDR3nt: TGTGCCACCGGGGGCAGGGGGGATCAGCCCCAGCATTTT

j_gene: TRBJ2-5
abundance: NA
d_gene: NA
v_gene: TRBV11-2
CDR3aa: CASSWAQETQYF
CDR3nt: TGTGCCAGCAGCTGGGCCCAAGAGACCCAGTACTTC

j_gene: TRBJ2-1
abundance: once
d_gene: NA
v_gene: TRBV5-5
CDR3aa: CASSFSGNYNEQFF
CDR3nt: TGTGCCAGCAGCTTCAGTGGGAACTACAATGAGCAGTTCTTC

j_gene: TRBJ1-6
abundance: NA
d_gene: NA
v_gene: TRBV5-1
CDR3aa: CASSFNRDKINSPLHF
CDR3nt: TGCGCCAGCAGTTTCAACCGGGACAAGATTAACTCACCCCTCCACTTT

j_gene: TRBJ2-5
abundance: NA
d_gene: NA
v_gene: TRBV2
CDR3aa: CASSAQGLGQETQYF
CDR3nt: TGTGCCAGCAGTGCTCAGGGATTGGGCCAAGAGACCCAGTACTTC

j_gene: TRBJ2-7
abundance: few
d_gene: TRBD2
v_gene: TRBV6-5
CDR3aa: CASSYSIAGVDEQYF
CDR3nt: TGTGCCAGCAGTTATTCCATAGCGGGAGTAGATGAGCAGTACTTC

j_gene: TRBJ1-2
abundance: NA
d_gene: TRBD1
v_gene: TRBV19
CDR3aa: CASSPPPGQATYGYTF
CDR3nt: TGTGCCAGTAGCCCGCCTCCGGGACAGGCAACCTATGGCTACACCTTC

j_gene: TRBJ2-1
abundance: few
d_gene: NA
v_gene: TRBV4-2
CDR3aa: CASSQSASRGIHNEQFF
CDR3nt: TGTGCCAGCAGCCAATCGGCCAGCCGAGGGATACACAATGAGCAGTTCTTC

j_gene: TRBJ2-5
abundance: few
d_gene: NA
v_gene: TRBV12-3/TRBV12-4
CDR3aa: CASSFGQGQTQYF
CDR3nt: TGTGCCAGCAGTTTTGGGCAGGGCCAGACCCAGTACTTC

j_gene: TRBJ2-1
abundance: few
d_gene: NA
v_gene: TRBV29-1
CDR3aa: CSVEKWGEQFF
CDR3nt: TGCAGCGTTGAAAAGTGGGGTGAGCAGTTCTTC

j_gene: TRBJ2-2
abundance: many
d_gene: TRBD2
v_gene: TRBV25-1
CDR3aa: CASSVAGGRTGELFF
CDR3nt: TGTGCCAGCAGTGTAGCGGGAGGTCGCACCGGGGAGCTGTTTTTT

j_gene: TRBJ2-7
abundance: few
d_gene: NA
v_gene: TRBV4-3
CDR3aa: CATTYRDVTYEQYF
CDR3nt: TGCGCCACCACGTACCGGGACGTTACCTACGAGCAGTACTTC

j_gene: TRBJ2-2
abundance: NA
d_gene: NA
v_gene: TRBV24-1
CDR3aa: CATSDYGRGNTGELFF
CDR3nt: TGTGCCACCAGTGATTACGGACGAGGGAACACCGGGGAGCTGTTTTTT

j_gene: TRBJ2-1
abundance: few
d_gene: TRBD2
v_gene: TRBV7-2
CDR3aa: CASSFGTSANNEQFF
CDR3nt: TGTGCCAGCAGCTTCGGGACTAGCGCAAACAATGAGCAGTTCTTC

j_gene: TRBJ2-1
abundance: NA
d_gene: NA
v_gene: TRBV20-1
CDR3aa: CSANRNEGGEQFF
CDR3nt: TGCAGTGCTAACCGGAATGAGGGAGGTGAGCAGTTCTTC

j_gene: TRBJ2-1
abundance: few
d_gene: TRBD1
v_gene: TRBV5-5
CDR3aa: CASSSGTGESKQFF
CDR3nt: TGTGCCAGCAGCTCCGGGACAGGGGAGAGTAAGCAGTTCTTC

j_gene: TRBJ2-2
abundance: few
d_gene: NA
v_gene: TRBV7-9
CDR3aa: CASSHDSTGELFF
CDR3nt: TGTGCCAGCAGCCACGATTCAACCGGGGAGCTGTTTTTT

j_gene: TRBJ2-7
abundance: NA
d_gene: TRBD1
v_gene: TRBV28
CDR3aa: CASSTGGASSYEQYF
CDR3nt: TGTGCCAGCAGTACAGGGGGCGCGAGCTCCTACGAGCAGTACTTC

j_gene: TRBJ1-5
abundance: NA
d_gene: NA
v_gene: TRBV20-1
CDR3aa: CSARLPGPSSPPQPQHF
CDR3nt: TGCAGTGCTAGACTCCCGGGACCCTCATCGCCCCCCCAGCCCCAGCATTTT